The TCR beta chain described here comes from a study of cytomegalovirus exposure and HLA in healthy donors. Study-level background: As released early, the data held about 85 million unique TCRs from HLA-typed donors. Findings and caveats of the study: In a later analysis, a missense DCLRE1C variant was linked to TCR beta V- and J-gene trimming.

Comment on this clone: The antigen remains undetermined.

The CDR3 length is 14 residues. Germline V gives CDR1 MNHNS, CDR2 SASEGT. V was pared by 6 bases and J by 9 bases, with 11 bases of the junction left unmatched. PCR involved 60 Vbeta and 13 Jbeta primers. The assay was immunoSEQ multiplex PCR, and TCRdb's table has in-frame clones only and misses some. The table records 150,000 to 200,000 clones, around 79% of them present only once. The specimen was PBMCs. This receptor was identified in a man aged 45-65 years in good health and CMV-seropositive. The chain recombines TRBV6-1 with TRBJ1-5, with TRBD1 matching over 7 bases. The DNA for the CDR3 is TGTGCCAGCAGATCGGAGGGGGCTTTGAGGCCCCAGCATTTT. Its translation: CASRSEGALRPQHF.